This T cell receptor beta chain was profiled in a study of neurological immune-mediated disorders (dated by TCRdb to 2018 to 2020). Turning to the overall study: Among the 35 or so multiple sclerosis patients, around 30 had relapsing-remitting MS and 3 had secondary progressive MS. Longitudinal samples, technical triplicates and paired sorted CD4+ and CD8+ T-cell subsets, alongside PBMC samples, were included among the 106 TCR-beta libraries. The cohort included approximately 70 subjects: about 14 with HAM/TSP, some 35 with multiple sclerosis, and approximately 20 healthy controls. Using UMI-based sequencing, the study compared peripheral blood TCR-beta repertoires from patients with HTLV-I-associated myelopathy (HAM/TSP), patients with multiple sclerosis, and healthy controls.

For the unsorted PBMC libraries, 2 million PBMCs were stored in RNAlater at -80 degrees C until RNA extraction and were used to generate the libraries. Multiple sclerosis patients were enrolled in a US clinical protocol under which disease progression was evaluated by magnetic resonance imaging. Peripheral blood was subjected to Ficoll-Hypaque density gradient centrifugation to isolate PBMCs, which were then cryopreserved in liquid nitrogen. Ten or more counts support this clonotype. No cognate antigen has been identified for it. Base qualities are not provided; no much larger clone lies one nucleotide away. There are 16 amino acids in the CDR3, from cysteine to phenylalanine inclusive. Here the CDR3 DNA is all that survives: 48 bases in frame from base 1. V loses 2 bases, J loses 0 bases, and the germline ends lie 13 bases apart. The germline V gene supplies CDR1 SGHRS and CDR2 YFSETQ. What the research found in general, with its limitations: No association of the MS cluster with clinical or MRI features was observed, and the need for larger cohorts was stated by the authors. In a phylogenetic analysis, the repertoires of 18 out of 34 MS patients fell into a single cluster of related CDR3 sequences, pointing to a possible signature at the repertoire level. TCR clonal expansion was highest in HAM/TSP patients and lowest in MS patients, with MS patients falling below even healthy controls. Across subjects, expanded clones never shared an identical CDR3 amino acid sequence, which suggests that the TCR-beta repertoires in every group were private.

To synthesize cDNA, template-switch 5'RACE was performed with a primer carrying a 10-nucleotide random unique molecular identifier so that each TCR transcript was tagged. Over 180 million TCR-beta sequences, covering 15-18 subjects, were produced in each sequencing run. Total RNA was extracted with the RNeasy kit. TCR-beta VDJ regions were amplified with primers for the TCR constant region and the 5'RACE anchor, using the KAPA Real-time Library Amplification kit. Sample indexes and Illumina adaptors were added in a first PCR, after which library yield was increased in a second PCR. After purification with Ampure beads, the TCR product of roughly 650 bp was size-selected on a 2% E-gel SizeSelection system. Library quality was checked on a Bioanalyzer, concentration was measured with Qubit, and libraries were quantified with the Kapa Library Quantification kit before pooling. Paired-end 2 x 150 bp sequencing of the libraries was performed on an Illumina HiSeq 2500. To increase sequence diversity, about 25-31% phiX was spiked into each library pool. Per the authors' processing: Quality-filtered reads were processed with the UMI-based MiGEC pipeline, and over 90% of raw TCR sequences were removed by the MiGEC pipeline during error correction. VDJ genes were aligned to IMGT germline references, and clonotypes were defined by unique CDR3 amino acid sequence plus V-J genes. Clonal expansion, Shannon diversity, and CDR3 relatedness (CalcPairwiseDistances, ClusterSamples) were evaluated with VDJtools, and phylogenetic trees were built with CLCbio workbench. Using coefficient-of-variation modelling across technical triplicates, the study counted a clone as expanded if it had at least 8 unique UMIs. Using fastp at Q25 and MiXCR, TCRdb reprocessed the public reads and kept productive beta chains. Under each unique CDR3 protein, matching rows form one entry showing the most common genes and DNA. These V and J calls rely on TCRdb rather than the paper's analysis. The sample table records approximately 59,000 distinct CDR3 sequences; roughly 5% of these occur just once. 5.6% of the sample rests with the top ten.

The source material was PBMCs. The sequence was obtained from a human donor with multiple sclerosis. The donor label of this sample is uncertain. This chain is built from TRBV5-1 and TRBJ2-3, with the D gene uncertain. The DNA sequence reads TGCGCCAGCAGCTTATTGCCAGCCCCGAGCACAGATACGCAGTATTTT. This translates into CASSLLPAPSTDTQYF.